The 29 T cell receptor beta chains presented below share a single source sample, sequenced in a study of T cells after posttransplantation cyclophosphamide. TCRdb's copy holds only in-frame clones and misses some; the assay was immunoSEQ multiplex PCR. The sample lists 66,000 or so clones, roughly 93% seen once, with about 3.1% in the top ten. The specimen sequenced was PBMCs. The receptor set was obtained from a woman between 25 and 40 years old in good health and a related stem cell transplant donor.

This rearrangement joins TRBV10-3 to TRBJ2-4, with D unclear. Germline CDR1 ENHRY, CDR2 SYGVKD. This CDR3 spans 12 amino acids. Between the trimmed V and J ends, which lost 3 bases and 5 bases, there was a span of 5 bases. CDR3 sequence (DNA): TGTGCCATCAGTGAATCAGAAAACATTCAGTACTTC. Encoded protein: CAISESENIQYF.

The chain uses TRBV7-9 and TRBJ1-1; D possibly corresponds to TRBD1 (6 bases). Between the trimmed V and J ends, which lost 5 bases and 1 base, there was a span of 17 bases. CDR3 length equals 16 residues. CDR1 is SEHNR and CDR2 is FQNEAQ in the germline V gene (reference sequence). The CDR3 here is CASSRRGGAGNTEAFF. DNA of the CDR3: TGTGCCAGCAGCCGACGTGGGGGCGCGGGGAACACTGAAGCTTTCTTT.

This sequence joins TRBV28 and TRBJ2-5; 10 nucleotides agree with TRBD1. V was clipped by 3 bases and J by 3 bases; unmatched bases: 4. Germline V gene lookup returns CDR1 MDHEN and CDR2 SYDVKM. The CDR3 has 15 amino acids. The DNA of the CDR3 is TGTGCCAGCAGTTTTCCGGGACAGGGGAAAGAGACCCAGTACTTC. It codes for CASSFPGQGKETQYF.

This clone was seen a single time. This chain connects TRBV18 to TRBJ1-2; D is unclear. With 3 bases removed from V and 5 bases from J, the gap between germline ends came to 7 bases. In germline, CDR1 is KGHSH, CDR2 LQKENI. CDR3 length equals 12 residues. The CDR3 region has the DNA TGTGCCAGCTCACCGGGGAGATATGGCTACACCTTC. It codes for CASSPGRYGYTF.

This clone is a singleton in its sample. V and J are TRBV4-1 and TRBJ1-4; D gene unclear. V dropped 0 bases and J dropped 6 bases, with 14 bases sitting between them. The length of the CDR3 is 16 residues. Germline CDR1 is MGHRA and CDR2 is YSYEKL. In nucleotides, the CDR3 is TGCGCCAGCAGCCAAGATCGGAGGGCCCACGATGAAAAACTGTTTTTT. Its protein product is CASSQDRRAHDEKLFF.

The chain has TRBV6-5 and TRBJ1-1; TRBD1 matches at 9 bases. The junction had 11 bases not matched to a gene; V was cut back by 7 bases and J by 8 bases. This CDR3 has 14 amino acids. CDR1 is MNHEY, CDR2 SVGAGI, per germline. The CDR3 spells CASTVDRGSKEAFF. The CDR3 nucleotides are TGTGCCAGCACCGTCGACAGGGGGTCAAAGGAAGCTTTCTTT.

This sequence joins TRBV18 and TRBJ1-2, with no clear D. Germline V CDR1 and CDR2: KGHSH, LQKENI. Trimming pared 2 bases from V and 0 bases from J, leaving 10 bases between. The CDR3 contains 15 residues. This chain's CDR3 is CASSPAPDANYGYTF. CDR3 DNA: TGTGCCAGCTCACCAGCTCCCGATGCTAACTATGGCTACACCTTC.

About this clone itself: Compared with germline, one end of the junction differs, possibly owing to a read error. This sequence joins TRBV12-5 and TRBJ2-5, with 7 nucleotides matching TRBD2. Germline V gives CDR1 LGHNT, CDR2 FRNRAP. The CDR3 is 14 residues long. The CDR3 DNA reads as TGTGCTAGTAGTTTCGCGGGGGTTTTTGAGACCCAGTACTTC. Amino acid sequence: CASSFAGVFETQYF.

This chain connects TRBV30 to TRBJ1-6, with 7 bases fitting TRBD1. This CDR3 is 13 amino acids long. Germline CDR1 is GTSNPN and CDR2 is SVGIG (reference sequence). The CDR3 region is CSAAGGYNSPLHF. CDR3 DNA sequence: TGTTCAGCGGCAGGGGGTTATAATTCACCCCTCCACTTT. The whole variable domain, remainder taken from reference TRBV30 and TRBJ1-6, is SQTIHQWPATLVQPVGSPLSLECTVEGTSNPNLYWYRQAAGRGLQLLFYSVGIGQISSEVPQNLSASRPQDRQFILSSKKLLLSDSGFYLCSAAGGYNSPLHFGNGTRLTVT.

The chain has TRBV7-9 and TRBJ2-7; 10 bases align to TRBD2. V lost 2 bases, J lost 7 bases, and 5 bases stayed unmatched. CDR1 is SEHNR, CDR2 FQNEAQ, per germline (reference sequence). This CDR3 comprises 14 residues. CDR3 region: CASSLSGGAREQYF. DNA of the CDR3: TGTGCCAGCAGCTTAAGCGGGGGGGCGCGAGAGCAGTACTTC. The full variable domain, in which reference TRBV7-9 and TRBJ2-7 provide the parts outside the CDR3, is DTGVSQNPRHKITKRGQNVTFRCDPISEHNRLYWYRQTLGQGPEFLTYFQNEAQLEKSRLLSDRFSAERPKGSFSTLEIQRTEQGDSAMYLCASSLSGGAREQYFGPGTRLTVT.

V usage is TRBV5-1 and J usage is TRBJ2-3, with 8 bases lining up with TRBD2. Germline trimming cut 4 bases from V and 4 bases from J; bases unmatched to any gene: 8. The CDR3 consists of 15 residues. Germline CDR1 SGHRS, CDR2 YFSETQ. This CDR3 reads CASSPTGTSPDTQYF. The CDR3 DNA reads as TGCGCCAGCAGCCCTACCGGGACTAGTCCAGATACGCAGTATTTT.

The gene calls are TRBV15 and TRBJ1-1; no clear D gene. V was shortened by 0 bases and J by 4 bases, with 9 bases between the two germline ends. This CDR3 contains 14 residues. Germline V gene lookup returns CDR1 LNHNV and CDR2 YYDKDF (reference sequence). Written as DNA, the CDR3 is TGTGCCACCAGCAGAGAAGGAGGGTTCACTGAAGCTTTCTTT. Translated: CATSREGGFTEAFF.

This clone was counted a single time. The chain has TRBV21-1 and TRBJ2-7; the table gives TRBD2 as D, unverified against the DNA. TRBV21-1 is annotated as a pseudogene. This CDR3 is 10 amino acids long. The CDR3, as DNA: TGTGCCAGCCTTACCTACGAGCAGTACTTC. As protein: CASLTYEQYF.

The genes are TRBV6-5 and TRBJ1-1; D not certain. Germline V gene data show CDR1 as MNHEY and CDR2 as SVGAGI. The V end lost 2 bases, the J end lost 2 bases, and 12 bases lay between the germline ends. The CDR3 sequence is 15 residues long. The CDR3 sequence: CASSYTVEGNTEAFF. CDR3 DNA: TGTGCCAGCAGTTACACTGTCGAAGGCAACACTGAAGCTTTCTTT.

This sequence joins TRBV27 and TRBJ2-2; tentatively, D is TRBD2 (6 bases). V was pared by 6 bases and J by 7 bases, with 15 bases between. The CDR3 extends over 14 amino acids. The germline gives CDR1 MNHEY, CDR2 SMNVEV (reference sequence). The CDR3 is CASRVVGGGGELFF. The DNA for the CDR3 is TGTGCCAGCAGGGTGGTGGGGGGAGGCGGGGAGCTGTTTTTT.

The chain links TRBV11-2 to TRBJ1-5, with D unresolved. The V gene's germline CDR1 is SGHAT and CDR2 FQNNGV. CDR3 size: 13 residues. V was trimmed by 3 bases and J by 1 base, leaving 4 bases between them. The CDR3 region is CASSLESNQPQHF. The CDR3 coding sequence is TGTGCCAGCAGCTTGGAGAGCAATCAGCCCCAGCATTTT. Full variable domain (missing parts from reference TRBV11-2 and TRBJ1-5): EAGVAQSPRYKIIEKRQSVAFWCNPISGHATLYWYQQILGQGPKLLIQFQNNGVVDDSQLPKDRFSAERLKGVDSTLKIQPAKLEDSAVYLCASSLESNQPQHFGDGTRLSIL.

The chain joins TRBV4-2 to TRBJ1-2; D unclear. Trimming shortened V by 0 bases and J by 7 bases, and 15 bases separated the two germline ends. Per germline, CDR1 LGHNA and CDR2 YNFKEQ. The CDR3 runs 15 residues. The CDR3 region is CASSQDPGSGSGYTF. The CDR3 region has the DNA TGTGCCAGCAGCCAAGATCCCGGAAGCGGCTCTGGCTACACCTTC.

Relative to its sample, this clone is medium-sized. The chain recombines TRBV7-2 with TRBJ2-2; D is uncertain. The CDR3 runs 14 residues. The germline V and J ends were trimmed by 5 bases and 4 bases, with 11 bases remaining between them. Germline V gene lookup returns CDR1 SGHTA and CDR2 FQGNSA. This CDR3 is CASSLGDFTGELFF. The CDR3 nucleotides are TGTGCCAGCAGCCTAGGAGATTTCACCGGGGAGCTGTTTTTT.

The rearrangement joins TRBV5-8 to TRBJ1-1, with D unclear. This CDR3 has 13 amino acids. From germline, CDR1 is SGHTS and CDR2 YDEGEE. Deletions cut 4 bases from V and 5 bases from J, with 12 bases between. The CDR3 DNA follows: TGTGCCAGCAGCCTCATGGGAGGGACTGAAGCTTTCTTT. It is translated as CASSLMGGTEAFF.

The chain recombines TRBV5-4 with TRBJ2-7, with D perhaps assigned TRBD1 or TRBD2 (5 bases each). V dropped 2 bases and J dropped 1 base, with 10 bases sitting between them. Germline CDR1 and CDR2: SGHNT and YYREEE (reference sequence). CDR3 length: 14 amino acids. CDR3 residues: CASSFRDGSYEQYF. The CDR3 bases are TGTGCCAGCAGCTTCCGGGACGGATCCTACGAGCAGTACTTC. Combining the CDR3 with reference TRBV5-4 and TRBJ2-7 gives the whole variable domain ETGVTQSPTHLIKTRGQQVTLRCSSQSGHNTVSWYQQALGQGPQFIFQYYREEENGRGNFPPRFSGLQFPNYSSELNVNALELDDSALYLCASSFRDGSYEQYFGPGTRLTVT.

The chain carries TRBV5-1 and TRBJ2-1, with D unclear. The CDR3 runs to 12 residues. The germline CDR1 and CDR2 sequences are SGHRS and YFSETQ. The germline V and J ends were trimmed by 1 base and 6 bases, with 5 bases remaining between them. The CDR3 coding sequence is TGCGCCAGCAGCTTGACCCCCAATGAGCAGTTCTTC. The encoded protein is CASSLTPNEQFF.

This sequence joins TRBV14 and TRBJ2-5; 9 positions agree with TRBD1. The junction had 6 bases not matched to a gene; V was cut back by 2 bases and J by 5 bases. CDR1 and CDR2 (germline): SGHDN, FVKESK. This CDR3 is 15 amino acids long. The chain's CDR3 is CASSQIRTGDETQYF. The CDR3 DNA reads TGTGCCAGCAGCCAAATTAGGACAGGGGACGAGACCCAGTACTTC.

J is TRBJ2-1 and V is TRBV27; D is unclear. The CDR3 loop spans 15 amino acids. Trimming removed 3 bases from V and 1 base from J, with 10 bases in between. Looked up from germline, CDR1 is MNHEY and CDR2 is SMNVEV (reference sequence). The CDR3 reads CASSFLVGSYNEQFF. The CDR3 coding sequence is TGTGCCAGCAGTTTTTTAGTAGGGTCCTACAATGAGCAGTTCTTC.

This chain links TRBV4-1 with TRBJ1-6; 8 nucleotides agree with TRBD1. CDR1 is MGHRA and CDR2 is YSYEKL in the germline V gene. CDR3 size: 15 residues. Trimming removed 1 base from V and 9 bases from J; junction bases left unmatched: 5. CDR3 in amino acids: CASSQGTGWGSPLHF. CDR3 bases: TGCGCCAGCAGCCAAGGGACAGGGTGGGGTTCACCCCTCCACTTT.

Details on this clone: One junction end disagrees with the germline gene, perhaps due to a read error. The chain is built from TRBV7-2 and TRBJ2-3; 7 positions match TRBD1. Germline V gives CDR1 SGHTA, CDR2 FQGNSA. The CDR3 is 14 residues long. CDR3 amino acids: CASSSDRARGSLTF. The CDR3 nucleotides are TGTGCCAGCAGCTCTGACAGGGCGAGAGGGAGCTTGACTTTT.

V usage is TRBV19 and J usage is TRBJ1-2, with 9 bases fitting TRBD1. The CDR3 totals 17 residues. Germline assignment: CDR1 LNHDA and CDR2 SQIVND (reference sequence). After removal of 4 bases from V and 4 bases from J, the junction contained 13 bases not matched to a gene. CDR3 sequence: CASSTVLRDRVIYGYTF. Here the CDR3 DNA reads TGTGCCAGTAGTACCGTTCTCCGGGACAGGGTTATCTATGGCTACACCTTC.

The CDR3 coding sequence is TGTGCCAGCAGCCCCTCAAACCTCAATCAGCCCCAGCATTTT. Protein product: CASSPSNLNQPQHF. The chain recombines TRBV7-8 with TRBJ1-5; D is unclear. Per germline, CDR1 SGHVS and CDR2 FQNEAQ. The germline V and J ends were trimmed by 5 bases and 3 bases, with 11 bases remaining between them. The CDR3 consists of 14 residues.

The rearrangement uses TRBV27 and TRBJ2-4, with no clear D. The CDR3 extends over 14 amino acids. From germline, CDR1 is MNHEY and CDR2 SMNVEV (reference sequence). Trimming shortened V by 6 bases and J by 0 bases, and 9 bases separated the two germline ends. The CDR3 bases are TGTGCCAGCAGCTTTTCCTTAGCCAAAAACATTCAGTACTTC. Its protein product is CASSFSLAKNIQYF.

This rearrangement joins TRBV6-7 to TRBJ2-6; D gene unclear. TRBV6-7 is known as an ORF, though its function is uncertain. The CDR3 consists of 11 residues. Trimming took off 9 bases at V and 2 bases at J, with 2 bases between the two ends. This chain's CDR3 is CARAGANVLTF. CDR3 coding DNA: TGTGCCAGGGCTGGGGCCAACGTCCTGACTTTC.